This paragraph reports one T cell receptor beta chain. Its antigen has not been determined. Base qualities are not provided; no much larger clone lies one nucleotide away. This CDR3 is also generated by other DNA sequences in the sample. The CDR3, from cysteine to phenylalanine, totals 13 residues. Just CDR3 DNA is preserved here, 39 bases in frame from base 1. CDR1 and CDR2, per the germline V gene (reference sequence), are SGHNT and YYREEE. V and J are truncated by 2 bases and 1 base respectively, leaving an intervening sequence of 5 bases. The data stem from a study of cytomegalovirus exposure and HLA in healthy donors (dated 2017 in TCRdb). About the investigation overall: In an earlier analysis of under 750 of the donors, 276 Gb of sequence data and 117 million unique TCR beta sequences from roughly 200 million T cells were reported. About five DR-DQ haplotypes were handled as single units for association and clustering, since linkage in the cohort was strong. The study was designed to test whether signatures of past pathogen exposure could be identified by cataloging public T cell receptors. A later genetic analysis used genome-wide SNP genotypes for about 60% of the roughly 700 donors, treating that subset as a discovery cohort. An earlier analysis of roughly 580 of the donors used high-throughput TCR beta sequencing to judge whether each TCR beta V gene segment behaved as functional or pseudogenic. Among a few hundred genotyped donors of the cohort, an average of about 240,000 unique TCR beta nucleotide sequences were sequenced per donor, approximately 20% of them non-productive. To study patterns of TCR occurrence, a later analysis re-analyzed previously published TCR beta repertoires from 700 or so donors and added high-resolution HLA genotyping. In addition to the first cohort of approximately 650 subjects, a separate validation cohort of approximately 110 different subjects was used. In the later analysis, no new phenotypic data were used to find candidate immune exposures; instead, reliance was placed on TCR beta sequences and their occurrence across donors. Both class I and class II loci were covered by HLA typing, at four-digit resolution. The T cell repertoires of several hundred subjects were profiled by immunosequencing and related to cytomegalovirus serostatus. About 280 gigabases of sequencing data and around 87 million unique TCR sequences were included in an early release covering 550 to 650 HLA-typed donors. To predict cytomegalovirus infection status, the study brought together high-throughput TCR immunosequencing, statistical association of individual TCRs with disease status, and machine learning. Donor age, sex, ethnicity and CMV serostatus were compiled together with the repertoire data. The number of donors typed differed by locus, with roughly 629-640 for A, B, C, DRB1 and DQB1, 522 for DQA1, 600 to 610 for DPA1, and under 490 for DPB1. Every discovery cohort repertoire had been produced on one sequencing platform. The genetic ancestry cluster associated with self-reported Caucasian donors included approximately 85% of the roughly 400 genotyped donors. The paper's findings and limits, for the study overall: The only immune exposure information available for the cohort was CMV serostatus. Most CMV-associated TCR beta chains appeared to be HLA-restricted in a later analysis, and the HLA associations seemed to be driven largely by CMV exposure. Because counts were too low, around 18 rarely observed V segments, including chromosome 9 orphons, were left out of the earlier analysis of 500 to 750 of the donors. Presence/absence analyses assumed roughly uniform sequencing depth across donors, an assumption that may not hold. Broadly in line with IMGT annotations, most TCR beta V segments showed up in productive rearrangements about 87% or about 30% of the time in an earlier analysis of roughly 590 of the donors. A later analysis reported that several top co-occurrence clusters appeared linked to parvovirus B19, influenza, CMV and Epstein-Barr virus. Because some donors lacked HLA typing at each locus, the association tests relied only on the typed subset. In a later analysis, around 17,000 TCR beta sequences were associated with specific HLA alleles at a false discovery rate of 0.05. Some IMGT-functional V segments, including TRBV6-2 and TRBV6-3, could not be told apart with the 87-base-pair reads, so those segments were excluded. A later analysis found that TCR association rates varied across HLA loci, with DRB1 alleles showing the most associated TCRs and HLA-C alleles the fewest. A cluster of highly shared sequence variants was judged likely to be a technical artifact of the sequencing pipeline. In a later genetic analysis, fewer N-insertions in productive TCRs were reported among donors in an Asian-associated ancestry cluster than the approximately 710-donor mean. In the study, 150 to 200 TCR beta chains were listed as associated with cytomegalovirus. A later analysis found that HLA-associated TCR beta chains were more clonally expanded and had lower generation probabilities than equally common non-associated chains. The cohort was sequenced for TCR beta chains only, and without alpha or paired-chain data the features that could be detected were limited. An association between a missense DCLRE1C variant and V-gene and J-gene trimming of TCR beta chains was found in a later genetic analysis and replicated in an independent cohort. When HLA alleles, especially DR and DQ, strongly co-occurred, TCR associations were difficult to assign to individual alleles. The classifier was reported to diagnose cytomegalovirus status with high specificity and sensitivity in both the original and validation cohorts. While some public TCRs were present in many individuals, most TCR sequences turned up only very rarely across donors. The authors suggested that the approach could potentially be extended to other disease states and immunological phenotypes. A few of the identified cytomegalovirus-associated TCR beta chains were confirmed in vitro to be specific for cytomegalovirus antigens. Linkage disequilibrium might explain the correlated functional status among segregating V segments, but an unknown experimental factor could not be excluded. A further reported finding was that TCR beta sequences accurately predicted the HLA-A and HLA-B alleles for most subjects in the first cohort.

Libraries came from the immunoSEQ multiplex PCR assay. For the multiplex PCR, a mixture combining 60 forward primers for TCR Vbeta segments and 13 reverse primers for TCR Jbeta segments was used. The CDR3 region of rearranged TCR beta genes was amplified from genomic DNA by a multiplex PCR assay. The Illumina HiSeq System was used to sequence the amplified TCR beta libraries as 87-base-pair reads. Under the source paper's analysis protocol: A later analysis counted some 74 million unique TCR beta chains across the 550 to 750 repertoires, and roughly 9.9 million of these chains were shared by at least two donors. Raw reads were error-corrected and collapsed into unique sequences by a nearest-neighbor algorithm in which closely related sequences were merged to remove PCR and sequencing errors. To assign V, D and J gene segments, CDR3 sequences were aligned to IMGT reference sequences. Each retained sequence needed at least a six-nucleotide match to both a V gene segment and a J gene segment. A rearrangement counted as productive if the CDR3 had no stop codons and remained in frame with V and J, and every other rearrangement counted as non-productive. CDR3 was defined according to IMGT convention as the region running from the second conserved V-encoded cysteine to the conserved J-encoded phenylalanine. Sequences without an unambiguous match to a single V gene segment were excluded from the earlier analysis of a few hundred of the donors. An earlier analysis of a few hundred of the donors called V segments functional above 56.7% productive rearrangements and segregating when the between-donor standard deviation exceeded 5%. To diagnose cytomegalovirus status from the catalog of TCR beta chain sequences, a statistical classification framework was built. A later analysis assigned V and J genes by comparing TCR nucleotide sequences with IMGT/GENE-DB human TR gene sequences. Using the TCRdist pipeline, a later analysis assigned CDR3 sequences along with most-parsimonious VDJ recombination scenarios. In a later analysis, every TCR beta chain was defined by the combination of its CDR3 amino acid sequence and its V-gene family, and reads without a unique V-gene family were dropped. In a later analysis, fewer than 650 highly shared, low-generation-probability nucleotide sequences were removed to address suspected cross-contamination and a sequencing artifact. For each public chain, a later analysis derived a clonal expansion index from normalized ranks of inferred template counts within each repertoire. In a later analysis, generation probabilities were computed with a VDJ recombination model fitted to out-of-frame rearrangements, and the resulting probabilities were checked against IGoR. In a later analysis, TCR-TCR, TCR-HLA and TCR-CMV co-occurrence was scored with hypergeometric tests, and a repertoire-size bias correction was applied to TCR pairs. False discovery rates were estimated in a later analysis by permuting HLA or CMV assignments 20 times. In a later analysis, co-occurring TCRs were grouped using DBSCAN, and TCRdist sequence similarity was added for clustering within HLA-allele-positive subsets. Co-occurrence clustering excluded repertoires with fewer than 30,000 or more than 120,000 public chains, plus five with anomalous nucleotide sharing. What TCRdb holds here is the immuneACCESS table cut down to in-frame rearrangements. Part of the clones is not present; checked against another copy, under half of the missing clones reflect an unresolved V gene, and the others are unexplained. Clonal size and the V and J genes are those of that table, whereas D and trimming came from the DNA. Across this sample there are 140,000 or so clones, with approximately 70% seen only once. The ten largest clones add up to around 1.6% of the sample.

The cohort was made up of approximately 670 healthy bone marrow donors. Cohort members were all nominally healthy when sampled, although unrecorded immune exposures were likely present. The donor was CMV seronegative and was included in the group of 352 seronegative cohort members. A peripheral blood sample was collected from each donor, and TCR beta sequencing was performed on peripheral blood mononuclear cells. The Qiagen DNeasy Blood Extraction Kit was used to extract genomic DNA from the blood cell samples. The sequencing sample was made of PBMCs. The clonotype comes from a woman aged 30 to 39 in good health and CMV-seronegative. The rearranged segments are TRBV5-4 and TRBJ2-3; the D gene identity is not certain. This receptor has the CDR3 CASSFSGTDTQYF. The bases are TGTGCCAGCAGCTTCTCGGGCACAGATACGCAGTATTTT.